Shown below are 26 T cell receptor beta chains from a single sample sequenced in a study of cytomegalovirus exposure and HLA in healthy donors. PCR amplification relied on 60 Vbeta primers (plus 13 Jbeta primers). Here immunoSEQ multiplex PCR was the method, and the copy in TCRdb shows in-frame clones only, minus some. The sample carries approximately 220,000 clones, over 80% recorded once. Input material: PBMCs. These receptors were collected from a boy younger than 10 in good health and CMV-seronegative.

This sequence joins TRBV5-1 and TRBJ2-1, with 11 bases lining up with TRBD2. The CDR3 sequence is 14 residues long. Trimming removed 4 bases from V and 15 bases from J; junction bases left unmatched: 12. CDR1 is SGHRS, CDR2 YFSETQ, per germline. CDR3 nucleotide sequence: TGCGCCAGCAGCGGGCGGGAGACTAGCGGGGAACCGTTCTTC. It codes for CASSGRETSGEPFF.

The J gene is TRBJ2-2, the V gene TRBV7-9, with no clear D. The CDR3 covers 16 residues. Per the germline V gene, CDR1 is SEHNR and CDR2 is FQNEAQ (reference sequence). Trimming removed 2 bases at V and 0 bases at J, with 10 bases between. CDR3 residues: CASSLMGLTNTGELFF. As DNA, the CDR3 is TGTGCCAGCAGCTTAATGGGCCTTACGAACACCGGGGAGCTGTTTTTT.

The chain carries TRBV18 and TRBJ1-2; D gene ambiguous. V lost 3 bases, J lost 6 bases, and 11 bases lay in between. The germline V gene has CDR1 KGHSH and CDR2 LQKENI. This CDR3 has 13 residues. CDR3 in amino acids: CASSPWTADGYTF. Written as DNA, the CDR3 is TGTGCCAGCTCACCCTGGACTGCCGATGGCTACACCTTC.

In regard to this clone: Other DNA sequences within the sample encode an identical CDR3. For the CDR3, the DNA is TGTGCCAGCAGTTACTCGGCAGGGATGAACACTGAAGCTTTCTTT. Amino acids: CASSYSAGMNTEAFF. The chain employs TRBV6-5 and TRBJ1-1; TRBD1 is a possible D gene (5 bases). Germline V gene lookup returns CDR1 MNHEY and CDR2 SVGAGI. V was shortened by 0 bases and J by 0 bases, with 8 bases between the two germline ends. This CDR3 spans 15 amino acids.

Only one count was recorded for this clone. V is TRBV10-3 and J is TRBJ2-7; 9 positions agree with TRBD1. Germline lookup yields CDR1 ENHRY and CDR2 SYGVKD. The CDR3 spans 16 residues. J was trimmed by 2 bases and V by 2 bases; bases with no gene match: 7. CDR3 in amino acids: CAISEPLGQGPYEQYF. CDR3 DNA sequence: TGTGCCATCAGTGAGCCGCTAGGACAGGGGCCCTACGAGCAGTACTTC.

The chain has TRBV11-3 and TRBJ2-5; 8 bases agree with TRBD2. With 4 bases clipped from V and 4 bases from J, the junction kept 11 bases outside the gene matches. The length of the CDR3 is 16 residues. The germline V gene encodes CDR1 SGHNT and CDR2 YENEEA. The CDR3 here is CASSSSAGAVVETQYF. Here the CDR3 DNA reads TGTGCCAGCAGCTCCTCAGCGGGAGCCGTGGTAGAGACCCAGTACTTC.

The CDR3 DNA reads TGTGCCAGCAGCTATACTCAAACGCGAGAGACCCAGTACTTC. This translates into CASSYTQTRETQYF. V and J are TRBV11-2 and TRBJ2-5; no definite D call. The CDR3 totals 14 residues. Germline values: CDR1 SGHAT, CDR2 FQNNGV. The germline V and J ends were trimmed by 4 bases and 4 bases, with 13 bases remaining between them.

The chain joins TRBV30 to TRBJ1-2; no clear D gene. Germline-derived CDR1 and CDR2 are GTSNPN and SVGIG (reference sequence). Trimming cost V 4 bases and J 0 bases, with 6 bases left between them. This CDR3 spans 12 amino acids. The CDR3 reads CAWTETNYGYTF. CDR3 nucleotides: TGTGCCTGGACAGAAACTAACTATGGCTACACCTTC.

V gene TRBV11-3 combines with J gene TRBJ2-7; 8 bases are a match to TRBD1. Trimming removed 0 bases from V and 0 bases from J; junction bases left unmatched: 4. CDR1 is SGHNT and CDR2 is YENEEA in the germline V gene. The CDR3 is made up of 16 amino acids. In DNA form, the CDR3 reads TGTGCCAGCAGCTTAGACCGGGACAGGCTCTCCTACGAGCAGTACTTC. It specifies CASSLDRDRLSYEQYF. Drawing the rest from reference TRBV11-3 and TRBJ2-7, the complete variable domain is EAGVVQSPRYKIIEKKQPVAFWCNPISGHNTLYWYLQNLGQGPELLIRYENEEAVDDSQLPKDRFSAERLKGVDSTLKIQPAELGDSAVYLCASSLDRDRLSYEQYFGPGTRLTVT.

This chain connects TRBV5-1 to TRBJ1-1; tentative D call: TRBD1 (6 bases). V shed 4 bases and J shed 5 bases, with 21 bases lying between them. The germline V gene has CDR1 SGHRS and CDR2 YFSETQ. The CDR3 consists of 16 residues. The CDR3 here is CASSGGVLADGTEAFF. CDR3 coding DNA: TGCGCCAGCAGCGGGGGCGTGTTGGCAGATGGGACTGAAGCTTTCTTT.

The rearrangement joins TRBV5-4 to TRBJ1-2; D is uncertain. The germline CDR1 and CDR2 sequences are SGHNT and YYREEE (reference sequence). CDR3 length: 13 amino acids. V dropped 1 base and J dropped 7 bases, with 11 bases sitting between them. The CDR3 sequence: CASSLISAGGYTF. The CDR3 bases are TGTGCCAGCAGCTTGATATCAGCGGGTGGCTACACCTTC.

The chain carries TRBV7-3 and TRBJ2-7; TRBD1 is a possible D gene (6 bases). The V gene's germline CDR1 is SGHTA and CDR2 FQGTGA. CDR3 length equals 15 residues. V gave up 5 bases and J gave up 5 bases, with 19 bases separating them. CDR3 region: CASSLAPTGIHEQYF. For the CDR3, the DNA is TGTGCCAGCAGCCTCGCTCCAACAGGGATCCACGAGCAGTACTTC.

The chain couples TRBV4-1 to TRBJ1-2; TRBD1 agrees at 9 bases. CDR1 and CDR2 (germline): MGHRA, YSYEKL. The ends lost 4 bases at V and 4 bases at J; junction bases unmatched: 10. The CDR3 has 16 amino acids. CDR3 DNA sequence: TGCGCCAGCAGCCCTGGGTTGGGACAGGGATCCTATGGCTACACCTTC. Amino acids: CASSPGLGQGSYGYTF.

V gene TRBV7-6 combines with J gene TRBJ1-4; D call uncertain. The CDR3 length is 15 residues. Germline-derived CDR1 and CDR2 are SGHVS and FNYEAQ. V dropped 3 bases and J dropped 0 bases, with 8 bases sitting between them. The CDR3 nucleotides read TGTGCCAGCAGCTTGTCGGGAGCAACTAATGAAAAACTGTTTTTT. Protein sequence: CASSLSGATNEKLFF.

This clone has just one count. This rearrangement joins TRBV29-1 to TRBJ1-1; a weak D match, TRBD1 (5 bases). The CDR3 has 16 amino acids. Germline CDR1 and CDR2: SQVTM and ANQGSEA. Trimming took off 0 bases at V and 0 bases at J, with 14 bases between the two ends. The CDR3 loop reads CSVEDHQGLLNTEAFF. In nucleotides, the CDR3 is TGCAGCGTTGAAGACCACCAGGGACTGTTGAACACTGAAGCTTTCTTT.

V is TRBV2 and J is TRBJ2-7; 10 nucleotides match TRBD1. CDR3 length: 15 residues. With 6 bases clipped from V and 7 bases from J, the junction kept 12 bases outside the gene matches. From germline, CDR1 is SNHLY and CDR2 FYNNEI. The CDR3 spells CASSRDRGDPGEQYF. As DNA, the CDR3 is TGTGCCAGCAGCCGGGACAGGGGAGACCCCGGAGAGCAGTACTTC.

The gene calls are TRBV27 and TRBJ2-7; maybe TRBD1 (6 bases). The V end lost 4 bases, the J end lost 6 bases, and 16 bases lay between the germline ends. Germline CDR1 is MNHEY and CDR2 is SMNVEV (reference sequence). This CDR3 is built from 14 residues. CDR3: CASSSGRGYSEQYF. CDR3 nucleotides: TGTGCCAGCAGTTCCGGAAGGGGGTACAGCGAGCAGTACTTC.

The CDR3 here is CASSLRQVYGYTF. The CDR3 coding sequence is TGTGCCAGCAGCTTGCGGCAGGTCTATGGCTACACCTTC. This chain joins TRBV5-4 and TRBJ1-2, with no clear D. The V end was cut by 1 base, the J end by 4 bases, with 8 bases between. Germline V gives CDR1 SGHNT, CDR2 YYREEE (reference sequence). The CDR3 contains 13 residues.

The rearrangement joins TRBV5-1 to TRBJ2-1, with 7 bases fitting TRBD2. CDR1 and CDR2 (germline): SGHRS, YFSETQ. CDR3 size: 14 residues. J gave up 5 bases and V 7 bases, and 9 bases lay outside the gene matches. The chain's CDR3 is CASGGGTGDNEQFF. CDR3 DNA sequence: TGCGCCAGCGGGGGGGGGACTGGGGACAATGAGCAGTTCTTC. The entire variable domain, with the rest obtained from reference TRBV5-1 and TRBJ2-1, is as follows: KAGVTQTPRYLIKTRGQQVTLSCSPISGHRSVSWYQQTPGQGLQFLFEYFSETQRNKGNFPGRFSGRQFSNSRSEMNVSTLELGDSALYLCASGGGTGDNEQFFGPGTRLTVL.

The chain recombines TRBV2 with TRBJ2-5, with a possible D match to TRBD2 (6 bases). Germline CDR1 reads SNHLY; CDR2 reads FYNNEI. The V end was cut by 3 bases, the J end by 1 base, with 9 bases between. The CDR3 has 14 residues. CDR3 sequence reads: CASSDTGGQETQYF. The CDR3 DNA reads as TGTGCCAGCAGTGATACCGGGGGCCAAGAGACCCAGTACTTC.

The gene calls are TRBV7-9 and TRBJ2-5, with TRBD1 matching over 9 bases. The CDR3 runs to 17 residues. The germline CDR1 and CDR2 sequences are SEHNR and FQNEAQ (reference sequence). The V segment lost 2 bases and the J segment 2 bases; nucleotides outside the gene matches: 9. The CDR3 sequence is CASSLSPGQGGQETQYF. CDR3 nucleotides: TGTGCCAGCAGCTTAAGTCCGGGACAGGGAGGGCAAGAGACCCAGTACTTC.

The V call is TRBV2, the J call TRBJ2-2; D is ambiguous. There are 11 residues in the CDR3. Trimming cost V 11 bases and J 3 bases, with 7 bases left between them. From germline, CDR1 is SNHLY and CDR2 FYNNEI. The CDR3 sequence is CAARDTGELFF. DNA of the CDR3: TGTGCCGCGAGAGACACCGGGGAGCTGTTTTTT.

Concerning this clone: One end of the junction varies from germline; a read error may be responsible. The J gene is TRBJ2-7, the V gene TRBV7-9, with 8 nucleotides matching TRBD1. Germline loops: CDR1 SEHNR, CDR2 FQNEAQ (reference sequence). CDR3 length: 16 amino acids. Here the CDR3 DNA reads TGTTCCAGCAGCTCGGGGACAGGACCCACCTCCTACGAGCAGTACTTC. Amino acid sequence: CSSSSGTGPTSYEQYF.

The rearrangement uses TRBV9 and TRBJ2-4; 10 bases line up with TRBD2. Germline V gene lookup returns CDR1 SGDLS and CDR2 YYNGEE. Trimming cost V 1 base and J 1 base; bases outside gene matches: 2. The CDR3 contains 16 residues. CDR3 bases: TGTGCCAGCAGCGTAAATAGCGGGGGGGCCAAAAACATTCAGTACTTC. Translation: CASSVNSGGAKNIQYF.

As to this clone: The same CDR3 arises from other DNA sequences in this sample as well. CDR3 in DNA: TGTGCCTGGAGTGTAGGGGGCTATGGCTACACCTTC. As protein: CAWSVGGYGYTF. The chain uses TRBV30 and TRBJ1-2; the D gene is possibly TRBD1 (6 bases). The length of the CDR3 is 12 residues. The germline V gene has CDR1 GTSNPN and CDR2 SVGIG (reference sequence). Trimming took 0 bases from V and 4 from J, leaving 6 bases between them.

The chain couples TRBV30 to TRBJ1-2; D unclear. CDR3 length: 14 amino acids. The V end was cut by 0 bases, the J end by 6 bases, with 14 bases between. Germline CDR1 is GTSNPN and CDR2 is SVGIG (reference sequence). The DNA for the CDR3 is TGTGCCTGGAGTGTTCTCCAGGAGGGCCATGGCTACACCTTC. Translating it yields CAWSVLQEGHGYTF.